This T cell receptor beta chain was sequenced in a study of beta chain features in type 1 diabetes. Study-wide results and caveats: Naive, central memory and regulatory TCRB repertoires appeared more similar among patients than healthy donors. A definitive answer on HLA type influencing TCRB rearrangement was not reached here. When Type 1 diabetes patients were examined, their TCRB CDR3s proved moderately but significantly shorter in all four CD4+ subsets.

The CDR3 sequence is 15 residues long. V lost 11 bases to trimming and J lost 0 bases, with 16 bases between them. In germline, CDR1 is ENHRY, CDR2 SYGVKD. This clone has a count of ten or more. Its antigen is still unknown. TCRB transcripts that were expressed got sequenced, as all of the isolated RNA had been reverse transcribed. Using immunoSEQ multiplex PCR, the repertoire was profiled, and TCRdb retains in-frame clones only, with some absent. The sample consists of 600,000 to 650,000 clones, 15% to 18% of them appearing once. The V and J genes are TRBV10-3 and TRBJ2-2; a possible D gene is TRBD2 (5 bases). The source of this sequence is a man between 18 and 29 years old in good health. The sample consisted of naive CD4+ T cells from blood. The CDR3 sequence is CAASSGVPNTGELFF. DNA of the CDR3: TGTGCCGCCAGCAGCGGAGTACCGAACACCGGGGAGCTGTTTTTT.